This record concerns one TCR beta chain sequence. V lost 5 bases and J 5 bases, leaving 11 bases between the germline ends. Germline V CDR1 and CDR2: SGHRS, YFSETQ. The CDR3 consists of 14 residues. TCRdb's table, derived via immunoSEQ multiplex PCR, lists solely in-frame clones and lacks some. This table holds tens of thousands of clones, approximately 90% found once. The sample belongs to a study of T cell changes during pregnancy in multiple sclerosis. The rearrangement joins TRBV5-1 to TRBJ1-6; D possibly corresponds to TRBD1 (6 bases). This sequence originates from a female donor in good health, enrolled as a control in a pregnancy study. This sample comprised CD4+ T cells from peripheral blood mononuclear cells, obtained in the second trimester of pregnancy. The DNA of the CDR3 is TGCGCCAGCAGGTTACAGGGCCATAATTCACCCCTCCACTTT. This gives the protein CASRLQGHNSPLHF.